In its sample, the clone carrying this T cell receptor beta chain is medium-sized. Trimming pared 7 bases from V and 2 bases from J, leaving 15 bases between. Germline CDR1 is MNHEY and CDR2 is SMNVEV (reference sequence). The CDR3 totals 14 residues. The entry originates in a study of OX40 agonist ivuxolimab in advanced cancers. Clones were read by immunoSEQ multiplex PCR, and TCRdb kept only the in-frame ones, dropping some. In the table there are under 25,000 clones, more than 65% of which are singletons. The V and J genes are TRBV27 and TRBJ2-7, with a tentative D call TRBD1 (5 bases). The sequence came from an adult with an advanced solid tumor such as melanoma, head and neck, liver or kidney cancer. The sample consisted of CD4+ or CD8+ T cells sorted from blood, taken in a trial of the OX40 agonist ivuxolimab. DNA of the CDR3: TGTGCCAGCATTGGGGCAGGGTACCCCTACGAGCAGTACTTC. It translates to CASIGAGYPYEQYF.